This TCR beta chain was obtained from a study of blood T cells in healthy people across ages. Study results and caveats: More naive CD4+ cells and higher diversity were found in long-lived than in aged donors. In older individuals, TCR beta diversity per million T cells was lower, falling roughly linearly with age.

CDR3 size: 17 residues. Germline V gene lookup returns CDR1 SEHNR and CDR2 FQNEAQ (reference sequence). It was with a sample-barcoded 5' primer and a J-beta primer mix that a second PCR of roughly 6 to 12 cycles was run. MiXCR, applied by TCRdb to the 5' RACE reads, yields one record per CDR3 protein. Among approximately 900,000 distinct CDR3 sequences, under 50% were seen once, and the ten largest hold roughly 13%. This clonotype was seen ten or more times. The antigen remains undetermined. This rearrangement joins TRBV7-9 to TRBJ2-5; 9 nucleotides line up with TRBD2. The DNA end is a closer match to TRBJ2-7, so the J assignment may be wrong. Sequenced input: blood. This TCR came from a man under 40 in good health. CDR3 loop: CASSSLTSSGALYEQYF. The CDR3 bases are TGTGCCAGCAGCTCACTTACCTCTAGCGGGGCACTTTACGAGCAGTACTTC.